This T cell receptor (beta chain) comes out of a study of spatial heterogeneity in lung cancer. Overall study context: Beta-chain sequences were consistently detected more often than alpha-chain sequences. Notes on the study in general: There were more appearances of ubiquitous expanded tumor TCRs in blood at resection than at follow-up.

CDR1 is MDHEN, CDR2 SYDVKM, per germline. The ends lost 7 bases at V and 3 bases at J; junction bases unmatched: 12. CDR3 size: 15 residues. Time point of the sample: blood at routine non-recurrence follow-up after resection. Frozen PBMC, nontumor lung or tumor provided whole RNA, which was sequenced unsorted. This clonotype was seen only a few times. What it binds is unknown. Every cDNA TCR molecule received its own unique molecular identifier. TCRdb re-called the 5' RACE reads with MiXCR, one entry per CDR3 protein. This sample yields around 120,000 distinct CDR3 sequences, of which more than 10% are seen a single time; around a sixth belongs to the top ten.

The source material was PBMCs, sampled at follow-up. This receptor was taken from a male donor with early-stage non-small cell lung cancer. The chain has TRBV28 and TRBJ2-7; 7 bases are a match to TRBD1. Written as DNA, the CDR3 is TGTGCCAGCAAAGCTCCCGGGACAGTGCTCTACGAGCAGTACTTC. This sequence encodes CASKAPGTVLYEQYF.